This T cell receptor beta chain is from a study of cytomegalovirus exposure and HLA in healthy donors. For the study at large: As an earlier analysis found, 150 million to 200 million T cells yielded approximately 100 million unique TCR beta sequences.

Study-wide results and limits: A later analysis, which compared TCR beta chains of equal frequency, found the HLA-associated ones more clonally expanded. In an earlier analysis, about 87% or about 30%: the productive usage of most TCR beta V segments.

The PCR was carried out with 60 Vbeta primers and 13 Jbeta primers. Assay used: immunoSEQ multiplex PCR; TCRdb lists only in-frame clones, some missing. The repertoire holds approximately 140,000 clones, more than 75% seen once, with roughly 3.1% in the top ten. This clone was detected only once. The antigen is undetermined. Healthy donors of bone marrow made up the group. This TCR came from a man between 18 and 35 years old in good health and CMV-seropositive. The sample consisted of PBMCs.

CDR3 DNA: TGTGCCAGCAGTGAATCGATAGACAGGGGGCCCATCACCATATATTTT. Its protein is CASSESIDRGPITIYF. V usage is TRBV6-1 and J usage is TRBJ1-3, with 10 bases fitting TRBD1. CDR1 is MNHNS, CDR2 SASEGT, per germline. Trimming removed 2 bases from V and 9 bases from J; junction bases left unmatched: 10. There are 16 residues in the CDR3.